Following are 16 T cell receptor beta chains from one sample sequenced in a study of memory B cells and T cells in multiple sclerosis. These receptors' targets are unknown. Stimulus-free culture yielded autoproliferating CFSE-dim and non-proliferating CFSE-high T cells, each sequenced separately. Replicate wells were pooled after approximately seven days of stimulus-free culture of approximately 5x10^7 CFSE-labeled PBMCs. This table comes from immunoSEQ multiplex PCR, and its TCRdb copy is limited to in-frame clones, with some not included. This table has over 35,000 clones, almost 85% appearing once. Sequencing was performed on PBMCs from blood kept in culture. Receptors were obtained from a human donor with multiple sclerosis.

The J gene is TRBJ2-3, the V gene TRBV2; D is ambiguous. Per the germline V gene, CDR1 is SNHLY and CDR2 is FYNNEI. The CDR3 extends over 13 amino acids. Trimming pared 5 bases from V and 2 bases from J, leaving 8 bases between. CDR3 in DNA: TGTGCCAGCAGTATATTCGTCACAGATACGCAGTATTTT. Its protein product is CASSIFVTDTQYF.

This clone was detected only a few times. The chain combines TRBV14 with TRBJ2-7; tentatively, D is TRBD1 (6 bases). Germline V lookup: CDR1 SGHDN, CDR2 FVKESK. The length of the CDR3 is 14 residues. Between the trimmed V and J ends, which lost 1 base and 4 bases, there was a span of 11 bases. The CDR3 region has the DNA TGTGCCAGCAGCCAAGGGGGGCGCGGTTACGAGCAGTACTTC. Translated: CASSQGGRGYEQYF. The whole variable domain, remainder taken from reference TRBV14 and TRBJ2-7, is EAGVTQFPSHSVIEKGQTVTLRCDPISGHDNLYWYRRVMGKEIKFLLHFVKESKQDESGMPNNRFLAERTGGTYSTLKVQPAELEDSGVYFCASSQGGRGYEQYFGPGTRLTVT.

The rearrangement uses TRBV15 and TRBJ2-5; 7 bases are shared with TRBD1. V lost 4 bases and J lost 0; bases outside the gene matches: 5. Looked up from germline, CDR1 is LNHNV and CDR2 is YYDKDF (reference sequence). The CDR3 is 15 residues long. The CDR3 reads CATSTHRGNQETQYF. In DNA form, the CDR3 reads TGTGCCACCAGCACCCACAGGGGAAACCAAGAGACCCAGTACTTC.

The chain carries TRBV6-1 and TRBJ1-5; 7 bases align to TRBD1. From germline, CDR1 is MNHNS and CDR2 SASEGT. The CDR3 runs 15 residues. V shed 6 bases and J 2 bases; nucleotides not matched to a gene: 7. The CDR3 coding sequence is TGTGCCAGCAGAAGAACAGGGGACGGCAATCAGCCCCAGCATTTT. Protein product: CASRRTGDGNQPQHF.

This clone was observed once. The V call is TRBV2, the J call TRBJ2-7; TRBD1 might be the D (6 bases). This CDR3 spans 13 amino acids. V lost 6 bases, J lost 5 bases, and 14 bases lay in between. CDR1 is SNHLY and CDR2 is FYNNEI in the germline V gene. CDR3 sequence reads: CASRVGTSHEQYF. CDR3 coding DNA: TGTGCCAGCAGGGTCGGGACATCGCACGAGCAGTACTTC.

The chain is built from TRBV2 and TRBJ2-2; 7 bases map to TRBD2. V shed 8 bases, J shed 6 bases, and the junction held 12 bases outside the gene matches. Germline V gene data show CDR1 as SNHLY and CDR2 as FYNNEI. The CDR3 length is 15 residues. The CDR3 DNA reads TGTGCCAGCCAAGAGCGGGGCAGGGTGGCCGGGGAGCTGTTTTTT. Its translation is CASQERGRVAGELFF.

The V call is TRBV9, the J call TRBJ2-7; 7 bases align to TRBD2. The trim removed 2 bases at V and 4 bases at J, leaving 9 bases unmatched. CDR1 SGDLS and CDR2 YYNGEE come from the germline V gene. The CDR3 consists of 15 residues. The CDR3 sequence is CASSVDPGTIYEQYF. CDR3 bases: TGTGCCAGCAGCGTTGATCCCGGGACTATTTACGAGCAGTACTTC.

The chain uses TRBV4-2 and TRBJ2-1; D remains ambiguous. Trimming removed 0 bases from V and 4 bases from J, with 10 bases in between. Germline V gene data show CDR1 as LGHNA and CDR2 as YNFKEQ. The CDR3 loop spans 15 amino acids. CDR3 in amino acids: CASSQERTAYNEQFF. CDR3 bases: TGTGCCAGCAGCCAAGAAAGGACGGCTTACAATGAGCAGTTCTTC.

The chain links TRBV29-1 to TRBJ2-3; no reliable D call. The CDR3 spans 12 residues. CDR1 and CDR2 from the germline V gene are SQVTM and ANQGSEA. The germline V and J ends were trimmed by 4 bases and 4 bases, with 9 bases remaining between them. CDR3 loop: CSVAGRADTQYF. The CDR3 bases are TGCAGCGTTGCAGGCAGAGCAGATACGCAGTATTTT.

DNA of the CDR3: TGTGCCAGCTCTCATGGAGGAAAGACCTATGGCTACACCTTC. This translates into CASSHGGKTYGYTF. The chain couples TRBV5-4 to TRBJ1-2; D gene uncertain. Germline V gene lookup returns CDR1 SGHNT and CDR2 YYREEE (reference sequence). The CDR3 covers 14 residues. V was pared by 7 bases and J by 4 bases, with 17 bases between.

The CDR3 DNA reads as TGTGCCAGTAGTATTCTCGGGACAGGGGGAAATAATTCACCCCTCCACTTT. Amino acid sequence: CASSILGTGGNNSPLHF. The chain joins TRBV19 to TRBJ1-6, with 11 positions matching TRBD1. V was pared by 3 bases and J by 5 bases, with 6 bases of the junction left unmatched. Germline V CDR1 and CDR2: LNHDA, SQIVND (reference sequence). This CDR3 has 17 residues.

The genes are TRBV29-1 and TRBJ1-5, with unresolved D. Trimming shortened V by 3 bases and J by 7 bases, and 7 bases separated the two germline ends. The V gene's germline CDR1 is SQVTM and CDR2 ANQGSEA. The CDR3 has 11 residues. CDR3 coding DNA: TGCAGCGTTGATACCCGGCAGCCCCAGCATTTT. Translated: CSVDTRQPQHF.

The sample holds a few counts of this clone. This CDR3 reads CAISPTDYNEQFF. The CDR3, as DNA: TGTGCCATCTCCCCGACAGACTACAATGAGCAGTTCTTC. The chain carries TRBV10-3 and TRBJ2-1; tentative D call: TRBD1 (5 bases). Trimming removed 8 bases from V and 3 bases from J, with 11 bases in between. CDR3 length: 13 amino acids. Germline V gives CDR1 ENHRY, CDR2 SYGVKD.

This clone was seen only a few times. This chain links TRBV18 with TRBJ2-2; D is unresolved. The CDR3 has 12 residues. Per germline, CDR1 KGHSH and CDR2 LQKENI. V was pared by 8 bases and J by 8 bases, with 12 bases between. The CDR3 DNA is TGTGCCAGCGGCAGAATGTCGGGGGAGCTGTTTTTT. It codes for CASGRMSGELFF.

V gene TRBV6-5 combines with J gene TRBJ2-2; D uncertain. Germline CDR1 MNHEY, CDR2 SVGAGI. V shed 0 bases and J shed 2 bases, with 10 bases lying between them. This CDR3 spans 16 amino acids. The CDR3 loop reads CASSYSDKLNTGELFF. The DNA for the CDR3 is TGTGCCAGCAGTTACTCCGACAAACTTAACACCGGGGAGCTGTTTTTT.

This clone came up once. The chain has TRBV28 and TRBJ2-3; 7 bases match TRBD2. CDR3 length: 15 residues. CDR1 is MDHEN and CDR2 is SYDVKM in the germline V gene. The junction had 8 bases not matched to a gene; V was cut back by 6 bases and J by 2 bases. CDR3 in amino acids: CASSPTGGYTDTQYF. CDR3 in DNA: TGTGCCAGCAGCCCCACCGGGGGGTACACAGATACGCAGTATTTT.